Here is one TCR beta chain with its context. The data derive from a study of tumor-infiltrating lymphocytes in oesophageal squamous cell carcinoma. In TCRdb, the PCR reads were re-called with MiXCR into one record per CDR3 protein. The data show roughly 20,000 distinct CDR3 sequences, 35% to 40% seen once. The CDR3 length is 15 residues. Per germline, CDR1 SGHTA and CDR2 FQGTGA. Between the trimmed V and J ends, which lost 2 bases and 0 bases, there was a span of 5 bases. V and J are TRBV7-3 and TRBJ2-6; D gene ambiguous. This sequence originates from a male donor with esophageal squamous cell carcinoma. Material for sequencing was esophageal tumor tissue. CDR3 nucleotides: TGTGCCAGCAGCTTAGTCCTCTCTGGGGCCAACGTCCTGACTTTC. Its protein is CASSLVLSGANVLTF.